This TCR beta chain was captured in a study of cytomegalovirus exposure and HLA in healthy donors. Study context: As released early, the data held roughly 85 million unique TCRs from HLA-typed donors.

Use of 60 Vbeta and 13 Jbeta primers characterized the PCR. Here immunoSEQ multiplex PCR was the method, and the copy in TCRdb shows in-frame clones only, minus some. The table has some 160,000 clones, about 72% seen once; the top ten hold around 2.1%. Germline values: CDR1 SEHNR, CDR2 FQNEAQ (reference sequence). The CDR3 extends over 13 amino acids. V dropped 1 base and J dropped 4 bases, with 8 bases sitting between them. Study-level points and caveats: Further analysis, carried out later, found HLA-associated TCR beta chains more clonally expanded than equally common other chains.

As concerns this clone: Its antigen remains unidentified.

The receptor's source is a man aged 50 to 60 in good health and CMV-seropositive. The rearrangement uses TRBV7-9 and TRBJ2-7; maybe TRBD2 (6 bases). The specimen sequenced was PBMCs. CDR3 region: CASSLGRDYEQYF. CDR3 nucleotides: TGTGCCAGCAGCTTAGGGCGGGATTACGAGCAGTACTTC.